This TCR beta chain stems from a study of shared clonotypes between healthy human individuals. Notes on the study in general: The study generally estimated greater richness for naive than memory subsets.

CDR1 is KGHSH, CDR2 LQKENI, per germline. Trimming cost V 0 bases and J 3 bases, with 5 bases left between them. CDR3 length: 13 residues. The repertoire was sequenced with immunoSEQ multiplex PCR; TCRdb's copy has only in-frame clones and lacks some. This sample has about 1,500,000 clones; roughly 96% occur once, and the top ten carry roughly 1.2%. Concerning this clone itself: The antigen remains unidentified.

This sequence joins TRBV18 and TRBJ1-2, with D hard to call. The specimen sequenced was naive CD4+ T cells sorted from blood. The subset here: CD45RA+ positively selected. The TCR sequence derives from a man between 25 and 39 years old in good health. The CDR3 loop is CASSPPTYYGYTF. The CDR3 DNA reads as TGTGCCAGCTCACCACCAACCTACTATGGCTACACCTTC. Supplemented by reference TRBV18 and TRBJ1-2, the full variable domain reads NAGVMQNPRHLVRRRGQEARLRCSPMKGHSHVYWYRQLPEEGLKFMVYLQKENIIDESGMPKERFSAEFPKEGPSILRIQQVVRGDSAAYFCASSPPTYYGYTFGSGTRLTVV.